The 28 T cell receptor beta chains below come from one sample, sequenced in a study of response to subunit inactivated influenza vaccine. TCRdb itself ran the RT-PCR reads through MiXCR, one entry per CDR3 protein. The sample carries just over 300,000 distinct CDR3 sequences, 22% recorded once. The sample consisted of PBMCs from blood, taken about 20 months after vaccination. The receptors derive from a man aged 45 to 70 who received an inactivated influenza vaccine.

The sample holds a few counts of this clonotype. The chain employs TRBV24-1 and TRBJ1-2; weak D call: TRBD1 (5 bases). The germline gives CDR1 KGHDR, CDR2 SFDVKD. The CDR3 length is 15 residues. V shed 3 bases and J shed 8 bases, with 18 bases lying between them. This CDR3 reads CATSDEGLPQGGYTF. Here the CDR3 DNA reads TGTGCCACCAGTGATGAGGGACTGCCGCAGGGAGGCTACACCTTC.

At least ten counts were recorded for this clonotype. The V call is TRBV20-1, the J call TRBJ1-6, with D unresolved. CDR3 length: 14 residues. Germline CDR1 and CDR2: DFQATT and SNEGSKA (reference sequence). The V gene lost 6 bases and the J gene lost 10 bases, with 19 bases spanning the gap. The CDR3: CSAGSGSGASPLHF. Written as DNA, the CDR3 is TGCAGTGCCGGTTCGGGCTCCGGTGCATCACCCCTCCACTTT.

The genes are TRBV7-2 and TRBJ1-5; D perhaps matches TRBD1 (5 bases). V lost 2 bases and J 0 bases, leaving 8 bases between the germline ends. Germline loops: CDR1 SGHTA, CDR2 FQGNSA. The CDR3 extends over 15 amino acids. In nucleotides, the CDR3 is TGTGCCAGCAGCTTACGGACAAATAGCAATCAGCCCCAGCATTTT. This translates into CASSLRTNSNQPQHF.

This clonotype was counted between two and nine times. The chain combines TRBV20-1 with TRBJ1-4; 7 nucleotides agree with TRBD1. The CDR3 is made up of 16 amino acids. From germline, CDR1 is DFQATT and CDR2 SNEGSKA (reference sequence). V lost 1 base and J lost 0; bases outside the gene matches: 5. CDR3 protein: CSARVGQRTTNEKLFF. CDR3 DNA: TGCAGTGCTAGAGTGGGACAGAGAACAACTAATGAAAAACTGTTTTTT.

This clonotype was seen only a few times. The chain combines TRBV6-6 with TRBJ1-2; TRBD1 is a possible D gene (6 bases). The CDR3 is 13 residues long. V was pared by 6 bases and J by 8 bases, with 16 bases between. Germline CDR1 is MNHNY and CDR2 is SVGAGI (reference sequence). CDR3 nucleotide sequence: TGTGCCAGCAGGCTACAACAGGGAGGAGGCTACACCTTC. Translating gives CASRLQQGGGYTF.

This clonotype was detected a few times. This chain links TRBV6-2 or TRBV6-3 with TRBJ1-1; tentative D call: TRBD1 (5 bases). Germline V gene data show CDR1 as MNHEY and CDR2 as SVGEGT. CDR3 length: 14 amino acids. Trimming took off 7 bases at V and 4 bases at J, with 16 bases between the two ends. CDR3 sequence: CASTLMVRGTEAFF. The CDR3 coding sequence is TGTGCCAGCACCCTCATGGTGAGGGGCACTGAAGCTTTCTTT.

This clonotype has only a few counts. This rearrangement joins TRBV7-8 to TRBJ1-3, with a weak D call TRBD1 (5 bases). V lost 5 bases and J lost 2, with 10 bases in between. Looked up from germline, CDR1 is SGHVS and CDR2 is FQNEAQ. The CDR3 is made up of 14 amino acids. CDR3 residues: CASSNRQTGNTIYF. CDR3 DNA: TGTGCCAGCAGCAATCGACAGACTGGAAACACCATATATTTT.

The CDR3 is CASSIEAGGYTGELFF. The CDR3 DNA sequence: TGTGCCAGCAGCATAGAGGCAGGGGGCTACACCGGGGAGCTGTTTTTT. The V gene is TRBV7-6, the J gene TRBJ2-2, with TRBD1 matching over 8 bases. Germline V gene data show CDR1 as SGHVS and CDR2 as FNYEAQ. The CDR3 length is 16 residues. V lost 5 bases to trimming and J lost 3 bases; unmatched junction nucleotides: 8.

The table lists this clonotype with a few counts. The chain is built from TRBV15 and TRBJ1-2; D possibly corresponds to TRBD1 (5 bases). Between the trimmed V and J ends, which lost 5 bases and 2 bases, there was a span of 15 bases. The CDR3 contains 15 residues. CDR1 is LNHNV and CDR2 is YYDKDF in the germline V gene (reference sequence). CDR3 loop: CATSRAGTPNYGYTF. CDR3 DNA sequence: TGTGCCACCAGCCGAGCGGGGACGCCGAACTATGGCTACACCTTC.

The rearrangement joins TRBV5-1 to TRBJ1-2; a weak D match, TRBD1 (6 bases). V was shortened by 0 bases and J by 5 bases, with 14 bases between the two germline ends. Germline V gene data show CDR1 as SGHRS and CDR2 as YFSETQ. This CDR3 contains 15 residues. CDR3 nucleotides: TGCGCCAGCAGCTTGGCCCTGACAGGAACTTATGGCTACACCTTC. Translated: CASSLALTGTYGYTF.

The chain uses TRBV20-1 and TRBJ2-2; D may match TRBD1 or TRBD2 (6 bases each). Trimming shortened V by 6 bases and J by 2 bases, and 16 bases separated the two germline ends. This CDR3 contains 15 residues. The germline V gene encodes CDR1 DFQATT and CDR2 SNEGSKA (reference sequence). This chain's CDR3 is CSAPEAGHNTGELFF. Here the CDR3 DNA reads TGCAGTGCCCCCGAGGCGGGACACAACACCGGGGAGCTGTTTTTT.

The CDR3 region is CASSLLGTGTAEQYF. The CDR3 DNA is TGTGCCAGCAGTTTATTGGGTACCGGGACAGCCGAGCAGTACTTC. The chain uses TRBV27 and TRBJ2-7; TRBD1 matches at 7 bases. Trimming at V came to 1 base and at J to 6 bases, leaving 9 bases not matched to a gene. The CDR3 is 15 residues long. Per germline, CDR1 MNHEY and CDR2 SMNVEV (reference sequence).

This sequence joins TRBV4-1 and TRBJ1-5; D call uncertain. Germline V gene lookup returns CDR1 MGHRA and CDR2 YSYEKL. CDR3 size: 9 residues. V dropped 3 bases and J dropped 9 bases, with 0 bases sitting between them. This chain's CDR3 is CASSQPQHF. CDR3 DNA sequence: TGCGCCAGCAGCCAGCCCCAGCATTTT.

This chain joins TRBV5-5 and TRBJ1-1, with D unclear. Germline V gene sequence: CDR1 SGHKS, CDR2 YYEKEE (reference sequence). The V and J ends lost 3 bases and 8 bases respectively, with 11 bases between them. CDR3 length equals 12 residues. This chain's CDR3 is CASSSAGWEAFF. CDR3 nucleotides: TGTGCCAGCAGCTCCGCGGGGTGGGAAGCTTTCTTT. Combining the CDR3 with reference TRBV5-5 and TRBJ1-1 gives the whole variable domain DAGVTQSPTHLIKTRGQQVTLRCSPISGHKSVSWYQQVLGQGPQFIFQYYEKEERGRGNFPDRFSARQFPNYSSELNVNALLLGDSALYLCASSSAGWEAFFGQGTRLTVV.

This rearrangement joins TRBV10-2 to TRBJ1-1; D uncertain. With 3 bases removed from V and 11 bases from J, the gap between germline ends came to 22 bases. Germline CDR1 is WSHSY and CDR2 is SAAADI. CDR3 length equals 15 residues. Here the CDR3 DNA reads TGCGCCAGCAGTGAATACGGTTTGGAGCCAGAAGGGGCTTTCTTT. It codes for CASSEYGLEPEGAFF.

This clonotype has just a few counts. The chain uses TRBV29-1 and TRBJ2-1, with TRBD1 matching 8 bases. Trimming at V came to 4 bases and at J to 4 bases, leaving 18 bases not matched to a gene. CDR3 size: 18 residues. The germline CDR1 and CDR2 sequences are SQVTM and ANQGSEA. The CDR3 DNA reads TGCAGCGTTGGTTGGGGGACGACAGGGGCGAACCTATACAATGAGCAGTTCTTC. Its protein is CSVGWGTTGANLYNEQFF.

A few counts support this clonotype. The chain couples TRBV6-2 or TRBV6-3 to TRBJ1-1; a possible D gene is TRBD1 (5 bases). The germline V gene has CDR1 MNHEY and CDR2 SVGEGT. V was pared by 6 bases and J by 1 base, with 18 bases between. The CDR3 spans 16 residues. CDR3 protein: CASSRRWVGANTEAFF. In nucleotides, the CDR3 is TGTGCCAGCAGCCGGCGTTGGGTCGGGGCGAACACTGAAGCTTTCTTT.

This clonotype appeared a few times. The chain has TRBV5-1 and TRBJ1-5, with D possibly matching TRBD1 (5 bases). The CDR3 contains 15 residues. Germline CDR1 is SGHRS and CDR2 is YFSETQ. The V end lost 4 bases, the J end lost 5 bases, and 16 bases lay between the germline ends. CDR3 bases: TGCGCCAGCAGCAGGGACTTCGGATCGGATCAGCCCCAGCATTTT. Residues: CASSRDFGSDQPQHF.

This rearrangement joins TRBV9 to TRBJ2-2; D ambiguous. The CDR3 covers 16 residues. Trimming took 0 bases from V and 0 from J, leaving 9 bases between them. Germline assignment: CDR1 SGDLS and CDR2 YYNGEE. For the CDR3, the DNA is TGTGCCAGCAGCGTAGCTTCAACCGCGAACACCGGGGAGCTGTTTTTT. Protein product: CASSVASTANTGELFF.

This clonotype was seen ten or more times. The gene calls are TRBV6-1 and TRBJ1-6; unclear D gene. The CDR3 has 16 residues. The germline V gene has CDR1 MNHNS and CDR2 SASEGT. The V end was cut by 4 bases, the J end by 0 bases, with 10 bases between. CDR3 protein: CASSAGSSSYNSPLHF. CDR3 bases: TGTGCCAGCAGTGCCGGGTCCAGCTCCTATAATTCACCCCTCCACTTT.

This chain links TRBV5-4 with TRBJ2-2; D remains ambiguous. V lost 4 bases and J 8 bases, leaving 9 bases between the germline ends. Germline CDR1 SGHNT, CDR2 YYREEE (reference sequence). CDR3 length: 12 residues. CDR3 sequence reads: CASSHSRGELFF. The CDR3 nucleotides read TGTGCCAGCAGCCACAGTCGAGGGGAGCTGTTTTTT. The whole variable domain, remainder taken from reference TRBV5-4 and TRBJ2-2, is ETGVTQSPTHLIKTRGQQVTLRCSSQSGHNTVSWYQQALGQGPQFIFQYYREEENGRGNFPPRFSGLQFPNYSSELNVNALELDDSALYLCASSHSRGELFFGEGSRLTVL.

The V gene is TRBV7-2, the J gene TRBJ2-2; TRBD2 matches at 7 bases. The germline V gene encodes CDR1 SGHTA and CDR2 FQGNSA. Losses at the gene ends were 5 bases for V and 1 base for J; bases not matched to a gene: 7. The CDR3 extends over 16 amino acids. In nucleotides, the CDR3 is TGTGCCAGCAGCCTGTGGGCTAGCGGGAACACCGGGGAGCTGTTTTTT. This encodes CASSLWASGNTGELFF. Looking up the rest from reference TRBV7-2 and TRBJ2-2 gives the full variable domain: GAGVSQSPSNKVTEKGKDVELRCDPISGHTALYWYRQSLGQGLEFLIYFQGNSAPDKSGLPSDRFSAERTGGSVSTLTIQRTQQEDSAVYLCASSLWASGNTGELFFGEGSRLTVL.

The gene calls are TRBV5-6 and TRBJ2-3; no clear D gene. CDR3 length: 13 residues. CDR1 SGHDT and CDR2 YYEEEE come from the germline V gene. Trimming stripped 6 bases from V and 1 base from J, with 9 bases between. The CDR3 is CASISGRTDTQYF. CDR3 in DNA: TGTGCCAGCATATCAGGTCGCACAGATACGCAGTATTTT.

Turning to this clonotype: One junction end does not reproduce the germline sequence, and a read error may be involved. The genes are TRBV20-1 and TRBJ1-1, with a tentative D call TRBD1 (5 bases). Germline assignment: CDR1 DFQATT and CDR2 SNEGSKA (reference sequence). This CDR3 has 11 residues. CDR3 loop: CSASSGTALVF. The CDR3 coding sequence is TGCAGTGCTAGCTCGGGGACGGCGCTTGTCTTT.

This clonotype was observed a few times. At one end the junction does not follow the germline gene, possibly because of a read error. The CDR3 DNA follows: TGCAGTGCTAGAGGGGTGCTTCGGGGAGTCAGGTTT. Translation gives CSARGVLRGVRF. The chain links TRBV20-1 to TRBJ1-1; no clear D gene. Germline CDR1 reads DFQATT; CDR2 reads SNEGSKA (reference sequence). The CDR3 runs 12 residues.

This clonotype has more than one count but fewer than ten. The V and J genes are TRBV6-1 and TRBJ2-2; 8 bases are a match to TRBD1. Germline V gene data show CDR1 as MNHNS and CDR2 as SASEGT. The ends lost 11 bases at V and 7 bases at J; junction bases unmatched: 12. The CDR3 spans 14 residues. The CDR3 region is CAGGQGPSGGELFF. The CDR3 DNA is TGTGCCGGAGGACAGGGTCCCAGCGGCGGGGAGCTGTTTTTT.

This clonotype was picked up a small number of times. The chain is built from TRBV30 and TRBJ2-7, with D perhaps TRBD1 (5 bases). The CDR3 length is 13 residues. Trimming took off 0 bases at V and 4 bases at J, with 10 bases between the two ends. Germline values: CDR1 GTSNPN, CDR2 SVGIG (reference sequence). For the CDR3, the DNA is TGTGCCTGGAGTGTACAAAAGGGGTACGAGCAGTACTTC. Its protein is CAWSVQKGYEQYF. Together with reference TRBV30 and TRBJ2-7, the CDR3 gives the full variable domain: SQTIHQWPATLVQPVGSPLSLECTVEGTSNPNLYWYRQAAGRGLQLLFYSVGIGQISSEVPQNLSASRPQDRQFILSSKKLLLSDSGFYLCAWSVQKGYEQYFGPGTRLTVT.

V usage is TRBV4-1 and J usage is TRBJ2-5, with 10 bases fitting TRBD1. Germline V gene lookup returns CDR1 MGHRA and CDR2 YSYEKL. The V gene end was trimmed by 3 bases and the J gene end by 4 bases; junction bases not matched to a gene: 2. The CDR3 spans 14 residues. The CDR3 bases are TGCGCCAGCAGCCAGGGACAGGGGCCAGAGACCCAGTACTTC. Its protein is CASSQGQGPETQYF.